Below, one T cell receptor beta chain is given with its context. Its antigen remains unknown. The sample comes from a study of T cells in Graves' hyperthyroidism and ophthalmopathy. Study-wide findings and caveats: The majority of expanded thyroid clonotypes above 0.001 also appeared in blood. Stable hyperthyroidism and ophthalmopathy were separated using 13 V-J signatures. For ophthalmopathy, model prediction preceded onset by a median around 7 months.

Amplification targeted TCR beta CDR3 regions from RNA transcripts. The TCR CDR3 first-round RT-PCR relied on the HTBI primer set. Each CDR3 protein is one row after TCRdb ran MiXCR on the multiplex PCR reads. Of under 650,000 distinct CDR3 sequences detected, about 16% appear once; the ten largest clones hold 3.8%. The receptor was isolated from a woman aged 25 to 39 with Graves' hyperthyroidism. Sequencing was done on a sample of blood.

The CDR3 sequence: CASSYQGQGSATQYF. The CDR3 DNA sequence: TGTGCCAGCAGTTACCAAGGACAGGGGAGCGCGACCCAGTACTTC. V and J are TRBV6-9 and TRBJ2-5; TRBD1 agrees at 9 bases. CDR3 length: 15 residues. Trimming took 3 bases from V and 7 from J; bases not matched to a gene: 9. CDR1 MNHGY and CDR2 SVAAGI come from the germline V gene.